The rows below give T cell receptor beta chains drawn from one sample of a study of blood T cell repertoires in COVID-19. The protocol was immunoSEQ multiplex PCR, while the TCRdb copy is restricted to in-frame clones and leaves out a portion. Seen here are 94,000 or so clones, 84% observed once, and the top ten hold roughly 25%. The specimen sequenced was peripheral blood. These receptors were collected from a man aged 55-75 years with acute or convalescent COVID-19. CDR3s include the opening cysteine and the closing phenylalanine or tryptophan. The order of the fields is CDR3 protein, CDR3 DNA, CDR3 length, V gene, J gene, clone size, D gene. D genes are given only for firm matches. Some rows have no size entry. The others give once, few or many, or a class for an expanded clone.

CASSFTGGRETQYF	TGTGCCAGCAGTTTTACAGGGGGCAGGGAGACCCAGTACTTC	14	TRBV6-5	TRBJ2-5	NA	TRBD1
CASKGATGRSNQPQHF	TGTGCCAGTAAGGGTGCGACAGGTCGGAGCAATCAGCCCCAGCATTTT	16	TRBV19	TRBJ1-5	once	NA
CASRRDSSYEQYF	TGTGCCAGCAGGAGGGACAGCTCCTACGAGCAGTACTTC	13	TRBV2	TRBJ2-7	NA	TRBD1
CASSFGRGTDTQYF	TGCGCCAGCAGCTTCGGCAGGGGCACAGATACGCAGTATTTT	14	TRBV5-1	TRBJ2-3	NA	NA
CASSVRGQETQYF	TGTGCCAGCAGTGTCAGGGGTCAAGAGACCCAGTACTTC	13	TRBV2	TRBJ2-5	NA	NA
CAWSVQGANYNEQFF	TGTGCCTGGAGTGTTCAGGGGGCGAACTACAATGAGCAGTTCTTC	15	TRBV30	TRBJ2-1	NA	TRBD1
CASSGGLNLNQPQHF	TGTGCCAGCAGTGGGGGACTGAACCTAAATCAGCCCCAGCATTTT	15	TRBV2	TRBJ1-5	NA	NA
CASIPWTSGGSTDTQYF	TGTGCCAGCATTCCTTGGACTAGCGGGGGGTCCACAGATACGCAGTATTTT	17	TRBV2	TRBJ2-3	NA	TRBD2
CASSDYLNTEAFF	TGTGCCAGCAGTGATTATTTGAACACTGAAGCTTTCTTT	13	TRBV6-4	TRBJ1-1	NA	NA
CASSRTGGGQETQYF	TGTGCCAGCAGTAGGACAGGAGGTGGCCAAGAGACCCAGTACTTC	15	TRBV19	TRBJ2-5	NA	TRBD1
CASSQGGGYNEQFF	TGTGCCAGCAGTCAGGGGGGCGGGTACAATGAGCAGTTCTTC	14	TRBV6-2/TRBV6-3	TRBJ2-1	NA	NA
CASSPGQGISNEQFF	TGTGCCAGCTCACCTGGACAGGGGATCAGCAATGAGCAGTTCTTC	15	TRBV18	TRBJ2-1	NA	TRBD1
CATSRDFTRTGNTGELFF	TGTGCCACCAGCAGAGATTTTACTCGGACAGGGAACACCGGGGAGCTGTTTTTT	18	TRBV15	TRBJ2-2	NA	TRBD1
CASSRTSGGAAQYF	TGTGCCAGCAGCCGGACTAGCGGGGGGGCGGCGCAGTATTTT	14	TRBV11-2	TRBJ2-3	NA	TRBD2
CASSQAGTSHYEQYF	TGCGCCAGCAGCCAAGCTGGGACTAGCCATTACGAGCAGTACTTC	15	TRBV4-3	TRBJ2-7	NA	TRBD2
CATILGTGNEKLFF	TGTGCCACTATACTCGGGACAGGGAATGAAAAACTGTTTTTT	14	TRBV2	TRBJ1-4	NA	TRBD1
CASSLQRTEIYGYTF	TGTGCCAGCAGCCTACAGAGGACAGAGATCTATGGCTACACCTTC	15	TRBV7-9	TRBJ1-2	NA	NA
CASSSPEGPINNEQFF	TGTGCCAGCAGCTCCCCCGAGGGCCCCATTAACAATGAGCAGTTCTTC	16	TRBV28	TRBJ2-1	NA	NA
CASSLVDSYGYTF	TGTGCCAGCAGCTTAGTCGACAGCTATGGCTACACCTTC	13	TRBV7-2	TRBJ1-2	NA	NA
CASCPRYSSGYTGELFF	TGTGCCAGTTGCCCGCGATACTCTAGCGGGTACACCGGGGAGCTGTTTTTT	17	TRBV19	TRBJ2-2	once	TRBD2
CASSFYVTGNTIYF	TGTGCCAGCAGCTTTTATGTAACTGGAAACACCATATATTTT	14	TRBV5-6	TRBJ1-3	few	NA
CASRGDRAWTEAFF	TGTGCCAGCAGGGGAGACAGGGCGTGGACTGAAGCTTTCTTT	14	TRBV27	TRBJ1-1	NA	TRBD1
CASRAPGTSGINEQFF	TGTGCCAGCAGAGCACCCGGGACTAGCGGAATCAATGAGCAGTTCTTC	16	TRBV2	TRBJ2-1	NA	TRBD2
CASSLDRGGTDTQYF	TGTGCCAGCAGTTTGGACAGGGGTGGGACAGATACGCAGTATTTT	15	TRBV28	TRBJ2-3	NA	TRBD1
CASSAGTGKSAYNEQFF	TGTGCTAGCAGCGCCGGGACAGGGAAATCGGCCTACAATGAGCAGTTCTTC	17	TRBV7-7	TRBJ2-1	few	TRBD1
CASSDEGLATDTQYF	TGTGCCAGCAGTGATGAAGGACTAGCAACAGATACGCAGTATTTT	15	TRBV6-4	TRBJ2-3	NA	TRBD2
CASGPDRGLTNEKLFF	TGTGCTAGTGGTCCCGACAGGGGGCTGACTAATGAAAAACTGTTTTTT	16	TRBV12-5	TRBJ1-4	NA	TRBD1
CAISGQGGSSYNEQFF	TGTGCCATCAGTGGCCAAGGCGGGAGCTCCTACAATGAGCAGTTCTTC	16	TRBV10-3	TRBJ2-1	few	TRBD2
CSAETRNTIYF	TGCAGTGCCGAAACAAGAAACACCATATATTTT	11	TRBV20-1	TRBJ1-3	NA	NA
CASSLGQGSQPQHF	TGTGCCAGCAGCTTAGGCCAGGGTAGTCAGCCCCAGCATTTT	14	TRBV7-2	TRBJ1-5	once	NA
CASSYSPGGDGYTF	TGTGCCAGCAGTTACTCTCCCGGCGGGGATGGCTACACCTTC	14	TRBV6-2/TRBV6-3	TRBJ1-2	few	NA
CSGTSDRDTQYF	TGCAGCGGGACTAGCGACAGAGATACGCAGTATTTT	12	TRBV29-1	TRBJ2-3	once	TRBD2
CASSSGLRGYTF	TGTGCCAGCAGTTCTGGTCTCCGGGGCTACACCTTC	12	TRBV6-6	TRBJ1-2	NA	NA
CASSLVPNYGYTF	TGTGCCAGCAGCCTCGTTCCTAACTATGGCTACACCTTC	13	TRBV7-9	TRBJ1-2	NA	NA
CASRWGHGYNEQFF	TGTGCCAGCAGATGGGGACACGGATACAATGAGCAGTTCTTC	14	TRBV7-9	TRBJ2-1	NA	NA
CASSSEQGALNEQYF	TGTGCCAGCAGCTCGGAACAGGGGGCCCTAAACGAGCAGTACTTC	15	TRBV4-2	TRBJ2-7	NA	TRBD1
CASSIAGTEGTPLHF	TGTGCCAGTAGTATAGCCGGGACAGAAGGAACACCCCTCCACTTT	15	TRBV19	TRBJ1-6	few	TRBD1
CASSQDGRGQTYNEQFF	TGCGCCAGCAGCCAAGATGGGCGGGGGCAGACCTACAATGAGCAGTTCTTC	17	TRBV4-1	TRBJ2-1	NA	NA
CASSSPGGGYTF	TGCGCCAGCAGCTCGCCGGGGGGCGGCTACACCTTC	12	TRBV5-1	TRBJ1-2	NA	NA
CASSGPGKNTEAFF	TGTGCCAGCAGCGGACCGGGAAAGAACACTGAAGCTTTCTTT	14	TRBV5-6	TRBJ1-1	NA	NA
CAWRAVLGYTF	TGTGCCTGGAGAGCTGTTCTTGGCTACACCTTC	11	TRBV30	TRBJ1-2	NA	NA
CASSQDAGKNYGYTF	TGTGCCAGCAGCCAAGATGCAGGGAAGAACTATGGCTACACCTTC	15	TRBV4-2	TRBJ1-2	NA	NA